Listed below are T cell receptor beta chains from one sample, sequenced in a study of blood T cell repertoires in COVID-19. The assay was immunoSEQ multiplex PCR, and TCRdb's table has in-frame clones only and misses some. The sample lists around 360,000 clones, around 87% occurring once. Source material: PBMCs or T cells enriched from blood (not recorded which). These receptors came from a middle-aged man in a cohort exposed to, infected with or recovered from COVID-19 (not recorded which). Both conserved end residues are part of each CDR3. Each record gives: J gene, V gene, CDR3 protein.

j_call: TRBJ2-7
v_call: TRBV4-2
cdr3_aa: CASSQVGDSGRGYEQYF

j_call: TRBJ2-2
v_call: TRBV6-5
cdr3_aa: CASKFGLTYTGELFF

j_call: TRBJ2-7
v_call: TRBV12-5
cdr3_aa: CASAMGQGHEQYF

j_call: TRBJ1-6
v_call: TRBV25-1
cdr3_aa: CASSEYGQDLHF

j_call: TRBJ2-1
v_call: TRBV10-2
cdr3_aa: CASSSIAGVSEQFF

j_call: TRBJ2-7
v_call: TRBV2
cdr3_aa: CASSGAEQYF

j_call: TRBJ2-1
v_call: TRBV5-1
cdr3_aa: CASSLGASGRVDEQFF

j_call: TRBJ1-1
v_call: TRBV5-4
cdr3_aa: CASSAGGELNTEAFF

j_call: TRBJ2-7
v_call: TRBV27
cdr3_aa: CASSLSAAYEQYF

j_call: TRBJ2-7
v_call: TRBV7-2
cdr3_aa: CASSLGSGRAYEQYF

j_call: TRBJ2-3
v_call: TRBV4-2
cdr3_aa: CASSQETGGWTDTQYF

j_call: TRBJ1-5
v_call: TRBV15
cdr3_aa: CATSRGQGGNQPQHF

j_call: TRBJ1-2
v_call: TRBV28
cdr3_aa: CASRGTAPPGYTF

j_call: TRBJ2-1
v_call: TRBV3-1/TRBV3-2
cdr3_aa: CASSHTGTSGNEQFF

j_call: TRBJ2-7
v_call: TRBV3-1/TRBV3-2
cdr3_aa: CASSQGFGQGVNEQYF

j_call: TRBJ2-3
v_call: TRBV2
cdr3_aa: CASSEQPSGISTDTQYF

j_call: TRBJ1-2
v_call: TRBV5-6
cdr3_aa: CASSPRSRANYGYTF

j_call: TRBJ2-7
v_call: TRBV18
cdr3_aa: CASSPGTGGSYEQYF

j_call: TRBJ2-1
v_call: TRBV19
cdr3_aa: CASSSRDSSYNEQFF

j_call: TRBJ2-7
v_call: TRBV7-4
cdr3_aa: CASSWGGIYYVPYEQYF

j_call: TRBJ2-7
v_call: TRBV11-2
cdr3_aa: CASSVGLSYEQYF

j_call: TRBJ2-1
v_call: TRBV18
cdr3_aa: CASSPGLAGGQEFF

j_call: TRBJ1-3
v_call: TRBV9
cdr3_aa: CASSALTGTGNTIYF

j_call: TRBJ1-6
v_call: TRBV5-1
cdr3_aa: CASSEGHNNSPLHF

j_call: TRBJ1-5
v_call: TRBV4-2
cdr3_aa: CASSQDEGANQPQHF

j_call: TRBJ1-1
v_call: TRBV3-1/TRBV3-2
cdr3_aa: CASSQVGPNTEAFF

j_call: TRBJ2-5
v_call: TRBV6-2/TRBV6-3
cdr3_aa: CASSPGGVAQETQYF

j_call: TRBJ1-1
v_call: TRBV3-1/TRBV3-2
cdr3_aa: CASSLNRRDTEAFF

j_call: TRBJ1-2
v_call: TRBV20-1
cdr3_aa: CSASASGGYGYTF

j_call: TRBJ1-2
v_call: TRBV27
cdr3_aa: CASSLSATGLGYGYTF

j_call: TRBJ2-3
v_call: TRBV5-4
cdr3_aa: CASSLGSGRGPDTQYF

j_call: TRBJ2-1
v_call: TRBV27
cdr3_aa: CASSPISGTQGGNEQFF

j_call: TRBJ1-4
v_call: TRBV3-1/TRBV3-2
cdr3_aa: CASSHTTGFNEKLFF

j_call: TRBJ1-4
v_call: TRBV28
cdr3_aa: CAIRQTQKLFF

j_call: TRBJ2-3
v_call: TRBV4-1
cdr3_aa: CASSIGQGEDTQYF

j_call: TRBJ2-1
v_call: TRBV28
cdr3_aa: CASSFDGRRKDEQFF

j_call: TRBJ2-5
v_call: TRBV5-1
cdr3_aa: CASSLASSGSKETQYF

j_call: TRBJ1-5
v_call: TRBV24-1
cdr3_aa: CATSEAGVQWPQHF

j_call: TRBJ2-3
v_call: TRBV7-9
cdr3_aa: CASSLGDSQRTDTQYF

j_call: TRBJ1-5
v_call: TRBV6-4
cdr3_aa: CASSEGTGGNQPQHF

j_call: TRBJ2-7
v_call: TRBV6-1
cdr3_aa: CASSEHGLAAYEQYF

j_call: TRBJ2-2
v_call: TRBV15
cdr3_aa: CATSRDRTSRAGELFF

j_call: TRBJ1-4
v_call: TRBV5-1
cdr3_aa: CASSLNSQDGEKLFF

j_call: TRBJ2-7
v_call: TRBV9
cdr3_aa: CASSVGGGGEQYF

j_call: TRBJ2-3
v_call: TRBV7-3
cdr3_aa: CASSLIVGGDTQYF

j_call: TRBJ2-5
v_call: TRBV29-1
cdr3_aa: CSVEGGGRETQYF

j_call: TRBJ2-7
v_call: TRBV6-5
cdr3_aa: CASSSDRVGYEQYF

j_call: TRBJ2-1
v_call: TRBV3-1/TRBV3-2
cdr3_aa: CASSQAGTRSENEQFF

j_call: TRBJ1-2
v_call: TRBV6-5
cdr3_aa: CASSPGAPNYGYTF

j_call: TRBJ2-5
v_call: TRBV15
cdr3_aa: CATSRDLGDSAETQYF

j_call: TRBJ2-5
v_call: TRBV5-1
cdr3_aa: CASSLHREGMETQYF

j_call: TRBJ2-2
v_call: TRBV5-4
cdr3_aa: CASSSQGTPGELFF

j_call: TRBJ2-1
v_call: TRBV27
cdr3_aa: CASSLRTSGSAHNEQFF

j_call: TRBJ1-2
v_call: TRBV13
cdr3_aa: CASSLGQLLYGYTF

j_call: TRBJ2-7
v_call: TRBV30
cdr3_aa: CAWGSVYYEQYF

j_call: TRBJ2-7
v_call: TRBV11-2
cdr3_aa: CASSAHSGRGSEQYF

j_call: TRBJ1-5
v_call: TRBV28
cdr3_aa: CASSLRQGVSQPQHF

j_call: TRBJ1-2
v_call: TRBV11-2
cdr3_aa: CASSLAGQAYGYTF

j_call: TRBJ2-6
v_call: TRBV10-3
cdr3_aa: CATNSGANVLTF

j_call: TRBJ2-7
v_call: TRBV7-2
cdr3_aa: CASSLKQGAYEQYF